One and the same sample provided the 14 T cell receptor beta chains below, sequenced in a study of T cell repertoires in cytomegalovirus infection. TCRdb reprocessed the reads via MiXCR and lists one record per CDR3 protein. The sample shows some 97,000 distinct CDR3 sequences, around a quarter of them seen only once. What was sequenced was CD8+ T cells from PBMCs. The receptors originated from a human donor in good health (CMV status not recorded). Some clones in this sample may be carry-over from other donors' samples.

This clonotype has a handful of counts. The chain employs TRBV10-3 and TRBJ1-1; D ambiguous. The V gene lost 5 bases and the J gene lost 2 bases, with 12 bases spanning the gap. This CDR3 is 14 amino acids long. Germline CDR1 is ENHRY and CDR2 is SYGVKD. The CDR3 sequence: CAISTSRGNTEAFF. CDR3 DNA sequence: TGTGCCATCAGTACGTCCCGGGGAAACACTGAAGCTTTCTTT.

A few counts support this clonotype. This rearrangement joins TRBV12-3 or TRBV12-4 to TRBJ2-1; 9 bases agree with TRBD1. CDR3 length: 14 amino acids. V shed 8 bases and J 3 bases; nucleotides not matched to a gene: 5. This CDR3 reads CASGPGQGYNEQFF. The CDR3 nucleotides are TGTGCCAGCGGCCCGGGACAGGGCTACAATGAGCAGTTCTTC.

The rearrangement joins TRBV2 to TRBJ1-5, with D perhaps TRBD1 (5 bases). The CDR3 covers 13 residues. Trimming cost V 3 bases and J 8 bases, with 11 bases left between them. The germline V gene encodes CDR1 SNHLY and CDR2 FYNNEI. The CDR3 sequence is CASSDWTGEPQHF. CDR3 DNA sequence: TGTGCCAGCAGTGACTGGACGGGGGAGCCCCAGCATTTT.

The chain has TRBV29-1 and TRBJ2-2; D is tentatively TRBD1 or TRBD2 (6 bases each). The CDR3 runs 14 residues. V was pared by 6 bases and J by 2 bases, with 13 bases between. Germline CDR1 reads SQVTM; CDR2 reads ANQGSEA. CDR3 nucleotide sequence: TGCAGCGTAGGGGGACTCCTCAACACCGGGGAGCTGTTTTTT. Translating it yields CSVGGLLNTGELFF.

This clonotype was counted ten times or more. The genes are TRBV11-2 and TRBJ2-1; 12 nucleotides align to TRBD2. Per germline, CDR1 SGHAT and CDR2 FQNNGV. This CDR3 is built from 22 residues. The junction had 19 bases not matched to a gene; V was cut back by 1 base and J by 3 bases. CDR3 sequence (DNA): TGTGCCAGCAGCTTAGGGTTTTATCGGGCGGGACTAGCGGGTGTAGGCTACAATGAGCAGTTCTTC. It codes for CASSLGFYRAGLAGVGYNEQFF.

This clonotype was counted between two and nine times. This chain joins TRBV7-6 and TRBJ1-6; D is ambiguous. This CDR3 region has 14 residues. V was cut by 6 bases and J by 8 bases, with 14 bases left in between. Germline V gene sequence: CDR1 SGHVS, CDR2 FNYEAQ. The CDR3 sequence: CASSPDLQDSPLHF. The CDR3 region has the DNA TGTGCCAGCAGTCCTGATCTGCAGGATTCACCCCTCCACTTT.

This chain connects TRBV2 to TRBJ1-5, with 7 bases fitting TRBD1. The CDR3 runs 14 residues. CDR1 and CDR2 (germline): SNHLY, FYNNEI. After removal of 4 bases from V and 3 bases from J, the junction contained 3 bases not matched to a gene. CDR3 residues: CASSGDSNNQPQHF. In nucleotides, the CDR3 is TGTGCCAGCAGTGGGGACAGCAACAATCAGCCCCAGCATTTT.

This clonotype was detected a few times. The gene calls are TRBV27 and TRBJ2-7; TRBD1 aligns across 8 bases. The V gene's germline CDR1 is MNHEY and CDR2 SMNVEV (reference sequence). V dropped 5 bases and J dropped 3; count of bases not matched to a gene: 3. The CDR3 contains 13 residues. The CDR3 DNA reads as TGTGCCAGCAGTGACGGACAGGGCTACGAGCAGTACTTC. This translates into CASSDGQGYEQYF.

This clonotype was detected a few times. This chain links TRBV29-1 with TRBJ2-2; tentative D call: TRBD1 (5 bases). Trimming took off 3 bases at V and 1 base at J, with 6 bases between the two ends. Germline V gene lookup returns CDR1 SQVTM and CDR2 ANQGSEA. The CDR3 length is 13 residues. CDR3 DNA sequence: TGCAGCGTTGACAGGGTGAACACCGGGGAGCTGTTTTTT. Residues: CSVDRVNTGELFF.

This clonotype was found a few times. CDR3 DNA sequence: TGTGCCAGTAGTATAGTTGGACTAGCCTCGGACATTCAGTACTTC. Residues: CASSIVGLASDIQYF. V usage is TRBV19 and J usage is TRBJ2-4; 8 bases line up with TRBD2. The J segment lost 8 bases and the V segment lost 1 base, leaving 7 bases of the junction unmatched. Germline CDR1 is LNHDA and CDR2 is SQIVND (reference sequence). The CDR3 has 15 residues. Looking up the rest from reference TRBV19 and TRBJ2-4 gives the full variable domain: DGGITQSPKYLFRKEGQNVTLSCEQNLNHDAMYWYRQDPGQGLRLIYYSQIVNDFQKGDIAEGYSVSREKKESFPLTVTSAQKNPTAFYLCASSIVGLASDIQYFGAGTRLSVL.

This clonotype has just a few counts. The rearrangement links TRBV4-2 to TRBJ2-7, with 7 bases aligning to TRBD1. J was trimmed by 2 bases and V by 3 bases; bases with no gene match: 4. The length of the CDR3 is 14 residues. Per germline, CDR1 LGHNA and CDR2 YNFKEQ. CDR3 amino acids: CASSQVRGTYEQYF. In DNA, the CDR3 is TGTGCCAGCAGCCAGGTCAGGGGGACCTACGAGCAGTACTTC.

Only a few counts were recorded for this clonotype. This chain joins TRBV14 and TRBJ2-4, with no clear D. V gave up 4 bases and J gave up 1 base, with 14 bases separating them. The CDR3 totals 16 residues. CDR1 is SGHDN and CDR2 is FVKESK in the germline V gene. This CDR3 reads CASSRSPYAAKNIQYF. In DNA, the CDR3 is TGTGCCAGCAGCCGAAGCCCCTACGCGGCCAAAAACATTCAGTACTTC.

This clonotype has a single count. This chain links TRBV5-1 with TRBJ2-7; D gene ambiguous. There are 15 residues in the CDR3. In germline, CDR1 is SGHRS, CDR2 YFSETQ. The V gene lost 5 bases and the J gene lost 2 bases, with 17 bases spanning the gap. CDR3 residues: CASSIRTDKTYEQYF. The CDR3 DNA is TGCGCCAGCAGTATCCGTACAGACAAAACCTACGAGCAGTACTTC.

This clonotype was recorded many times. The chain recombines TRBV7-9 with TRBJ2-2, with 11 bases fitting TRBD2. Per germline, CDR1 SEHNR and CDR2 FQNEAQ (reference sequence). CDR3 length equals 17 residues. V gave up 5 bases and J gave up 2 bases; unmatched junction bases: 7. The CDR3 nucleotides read TGTGCCAGCAGCCCACCTGGGACTAGCGGAAACACCGGGGAGCTGTTTTTT. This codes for CASSPPGTSGNTGELFF. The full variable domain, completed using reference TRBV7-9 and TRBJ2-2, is DTGVSQNPRHKITKRGQNVTFRCDPISEHNRLYWYRQTLGQGPEFLTYFQNEAQLEKSRLLSDRFSAERPKGSFSTLEIQRTEQGDSAMYLCASSPPGTSGNTGELFFGEGSRLTVL.